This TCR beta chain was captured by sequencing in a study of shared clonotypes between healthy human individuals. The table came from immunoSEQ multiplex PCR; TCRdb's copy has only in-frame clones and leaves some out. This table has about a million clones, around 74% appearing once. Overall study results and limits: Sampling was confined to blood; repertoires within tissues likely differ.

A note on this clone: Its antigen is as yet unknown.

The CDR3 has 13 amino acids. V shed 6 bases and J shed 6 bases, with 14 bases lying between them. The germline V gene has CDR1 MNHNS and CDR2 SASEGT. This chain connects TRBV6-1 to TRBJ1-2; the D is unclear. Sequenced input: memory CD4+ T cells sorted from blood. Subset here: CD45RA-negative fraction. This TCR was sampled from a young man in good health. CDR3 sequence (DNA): TGTGCCAGCAGAACCTACCAAGGAGATGGCTACACCTTC. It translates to CASRTYQGDGYTF.